This is a list of T cell receptor beta chains from one sample in a study of metastatic and nonmetastatic thyroid tumors. TCRdb used MiXCR to call clones anew from the PCR reads. The table shows about 41,000 clones, with approximately 24% occurring only once. The sequencing sample was made of tumor tissue. The source is a female donor with papillary thyroid cancer or a benign thyroid nodule (not recorded which). Some clones in this sample may be carry-over from other donors' samples. Each CDR3 is given with its conserved first and last residue. A D gene is named only where the DNA matches it firmly. Rows give clone size only sometimes, using once, few, many, or a class for an expanded clone.

v_gene	abundance	j_gene	d_gene	CDR3aa	CDR3nt
TRBV24-1	many	TRBJ2-2	TRBD1	CATSDLGGQGAGELFF	TGTGCCACCAGTGATTTGGGGGGACAGGGAGCCGGGGAACTGTTTTTT
TRBV6-2/TRBV6-3	many	TRBJ2-7	TRBD1	CASSYVLGGPGEQYF	TGTGCCAGCAGTTACGTTCTAGGGGGCCCCGGCGAGCAGTACTTC
TRBV7-2	-	TRBJ1-2	TRBD1	CASSPGQGDGYTF	TGTGCCAGCAGCCCGGGACAGGGGGATGGCTACACCTTC
TRBV5-1	-	TRBJ2-3	TRBD1	CASRTGAPDTQYF	TGCGCCAGTCGGACAGGGGCACCAGATACGCAGTATTTT
TRBV6-4	-	TRBJ1-4	TRBD1	CASSPGGRTNEKLFF	TGTGCCAGCAGCCCAGGGGGGAGAACTAATGAAAAACTGTTTTTT
TRBV28	few	TRBJ2-1	TRBD2	CASSSGGVEQFF	TGTGCCAGCAGTTCGGGGGGAGTTGAGCAGTTCTTC
TRBV20-1	-	TRBJ2-2	-	CSAEVTGELFF	TGCAGTGCAGAGGTAACCGGGGAGCTGTTTTTT
TRBV29-1	few	TRBJ1-3	-	CSVATQASGNTIYF	TGCAGCGTTGCAACGCAGGCCTCTGGAAACACCATATATTTT
TRBV27	few	TRBJ1-1	-	CASSHRDTEAFF	TGTGCCAGCAGTCACAGGGATACTGAAGCTTTCTTT
TRBV7-8	many	TRBJ2-1	TRBD2	CASSLELAQYNEQFF	TGTGCCAGCAGCTTAGAACTAGCGCAATACAATGAGCAGTTCTTC
TRBV5-6	many	TRBJ1-2	-	CASNVGQFANYGYTF	TGTGCCAGCAACGTCGGACAGTTCGCGAACTATGGCTACACCTTC
TRBV6-1	many	TRBJ2-7	-	CASSESKYEQYF	TGTGCCAGCAGTGAATCGAAGTACGAGCAGTACTTC
TRBV29-1	few	TRBJ1-1	TRBD1	CSVGTGWGMNTEAFF	TGCAGCGTTGGGACAGGGTGGGGAATGAACACTGAAGCTTTCTTT
TRBV24-1	-	TRBJ2-1	-	CATSLVDNEQFF	TGTGCCACCAGCCTAGTAGACAATGAGCAGTTCTTC
TRBV12-3/TRBV12-4	few	TRBJ2-1	-	CASSLLGYNEQFF	TGTGCCAGCAGTTTATTGGGATACAATGAGCAGTTCTTC
TRBV25-1	many	TRBJ2-5	-	CASSVADQETQYF	TGTGCCAGCAGTGTGGCGGATCAAGAGACCCAGTACTTC
TRBV11-3	few	TRBJ2-1	TRBD2	CASSLSGSGRKFF	TGTGCCAGCAGCTTGAGTGGTAGCGGGAGAAAGTTCTTC
TRBV20-1	-	TRBJ1-2	TRBD1	CSALWTGNYGYTF	TGCAGTGCCCTCTGGACAGGGAACTATGGCTACACCTTC
TRBV28	few	TRBJ2-7	TRBD1	CASTLRQGIREQYF	TGTGCCAGCACCCTAAGACAGGGGATTAGGGAGCAGTACTTC
TRBV30	many	TRBJ2-2	-	CAWNAREAGELFF	TGTGCCTGGAATGCGAGGGAGGCCGGGGAGCTGTTTTTT
TRBV3-1	-	TRBJ2-1	-	CASSQDPSGFNEQFF	TGTGCCAGCAGCCAAGACCCTTCGGGTTTTAATGAGCAGTTCTTC
TRBV28	many	TRBJ2-3	-	CASTLYTGSSTDTQYF	TGTGCCAGCACCCTTTATACGGGTTCCTCCACAGATACGCAGTATTTT
TRBV12-3/TRBV12-4	many	TRBJ1-2	-	CASSPDSNYGYTF	TGTGCCAGCAGCCCGGACAGCAACTATGGCTACACCTTC
TRBV7-2	many	TRBJ1-1	-	CASSLTTNTEAFF	TGTGCCAGCAGCTTGACGACGAACACTGAAGCTTTCTTT
TRBV20-1	once	TRBJ2-7	TRBD2	CSARAAGRGDEQYF	TGCAGTGCTAGAGCAGCGGGGCGGGGCGACGAGCAGTACTTC
TRBV12-3/TRBV12-4	many	TRBJ1-1	-	CASSQTVNTEAFF	TGTGCCAGCAGTCAGACAGTGAACACTGAAGCTTTCTTT
TRBV7-6	-	TRBJ1-2	-	CASSEVRTQGGYTF	TGTGCCAGCAGTGAAGTTCGGACCCAGGGAGGCTACACCTTC
TRBV7-3	many	TRBJ2-3	-	CASSLRDRDTQYF	TGTGCCAGCAGCTTAAGAGACAGAGATACGCAGTATTTT